This T cell receptor beta chain emerged from a study of blood T cell repertoires in COVID-19. Across the study: The United States, Italy and Spain supplied acute and convalescent COVID-19 samples. In each case, the material was cDNA or gDNA derived from T cells, B-cell-depleted T cells, or PBMCs.

Authors' data handling: Estimation of nucleated cell counts was performed using reference gene primer amplification. Assay: immunoSEQ multiplex PCR; the TCRdb copy retains only in-frame clones and omits some. The D gene and trimming were derived from the DNA, and the V and J assignments and clone size from that table. The sample includes 250,000 to 300,000 clones, 75% to 85% of them seen just once. V lost 0 bases to trimming and J lost 7 bases; unmatched junction nucleotides: 15. Germline V gene data show CDR1 as SGHDT and CDR2 as YYEEEE. There are 17 residues in the CDR3. The TCR sequence derives from a man between 50 and 59 years old with active or convalescent COVID-19. The J gene is TRBJ1-2, the V gene TRBV5-6; 7 bases align to TRBD1. Sequenced: peripheral blood. The CDR3 region is CASSLGGFGGTVFGYTF. CDR3 sequence (DNA): TGTGCCAGCAGCTTGGGCGGTTTTGGGGGGACAGTATTTGGCTACACCTTC.